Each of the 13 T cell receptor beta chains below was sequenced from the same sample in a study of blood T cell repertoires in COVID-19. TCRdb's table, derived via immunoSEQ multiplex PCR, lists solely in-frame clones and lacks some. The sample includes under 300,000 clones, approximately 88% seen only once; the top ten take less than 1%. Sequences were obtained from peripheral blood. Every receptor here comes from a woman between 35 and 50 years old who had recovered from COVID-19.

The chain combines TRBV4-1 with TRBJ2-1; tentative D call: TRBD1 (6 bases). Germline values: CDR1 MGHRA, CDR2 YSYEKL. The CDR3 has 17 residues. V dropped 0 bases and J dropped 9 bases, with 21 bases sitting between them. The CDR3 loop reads CASSQDLGRGSVGEQFF. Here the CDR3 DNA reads TGCGCCAGCAGCCAAGATCTCGGCAGGGGATCGGTAGGTGAGCAGTTCTTC.

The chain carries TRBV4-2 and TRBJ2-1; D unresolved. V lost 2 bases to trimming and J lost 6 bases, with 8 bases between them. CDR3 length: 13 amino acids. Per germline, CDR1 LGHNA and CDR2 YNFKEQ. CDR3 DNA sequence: TGTGCCAGCAGCCAAACAGATTCCAATGAGCAGTTCTTC. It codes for CASSQTDSNEQFF.

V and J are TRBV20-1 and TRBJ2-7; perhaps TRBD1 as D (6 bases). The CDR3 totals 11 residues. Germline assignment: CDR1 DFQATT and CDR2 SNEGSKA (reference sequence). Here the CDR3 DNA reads TGCAGCCTCGGGACACCTTACGAGCAGTACTTC. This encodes CSLGTPYEQYF.

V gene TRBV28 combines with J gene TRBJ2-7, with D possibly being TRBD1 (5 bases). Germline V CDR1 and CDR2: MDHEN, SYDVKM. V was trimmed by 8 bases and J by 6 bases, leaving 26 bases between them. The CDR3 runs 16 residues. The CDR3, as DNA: TGTGCCAGCGGGGTTCTGAGCATGGGTGTCCAGGGCGAGCAGTACTTC. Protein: CASGVLSMGVQGEQYF.

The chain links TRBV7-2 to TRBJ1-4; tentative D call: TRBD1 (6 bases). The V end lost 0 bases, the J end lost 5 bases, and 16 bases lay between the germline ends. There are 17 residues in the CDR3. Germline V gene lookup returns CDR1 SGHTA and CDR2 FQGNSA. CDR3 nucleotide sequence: TGTGCCAGCAGCTTAGCGCCGGTGGGGGCCGGGAATGAAAAACTGTTTTTT. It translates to CASSLAPVGAGNEKLFF.

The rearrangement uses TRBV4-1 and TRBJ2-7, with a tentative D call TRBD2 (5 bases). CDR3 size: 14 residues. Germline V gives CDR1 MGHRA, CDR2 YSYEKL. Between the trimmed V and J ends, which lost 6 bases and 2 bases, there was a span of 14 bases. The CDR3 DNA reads TGCGCCAGCAGTCCAAGCGGAGCGACCTACGAGCAGTACTTC. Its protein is CASSPSGATYEQYF.

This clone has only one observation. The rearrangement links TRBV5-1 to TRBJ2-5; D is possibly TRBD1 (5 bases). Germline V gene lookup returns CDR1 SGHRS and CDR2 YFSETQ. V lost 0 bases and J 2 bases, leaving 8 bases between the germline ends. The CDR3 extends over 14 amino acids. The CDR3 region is CASSLVGAQETQYF. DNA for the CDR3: TGCGCCAGCAGCTTGGTAGGGGCTCAAGAGACCCAGTACTTC.

CDR3 sequence (DNA): TGTGCCAGCAGCTACCCTAGAAGCTACTACAATGAGCAGTTCTTC. Its protein is CASSYPRSYYNEQFF. V and J are TRBV11-2 and TRBJ2-1; D call uncertain. The germline V and J ends were trimmed by 4 bases and 3 bases, with 13 bases remaining between them. Germline-derived CDR1 and CDR2 are SGHAT and FQNNGV. The CDR3 loop spans 15 amino acids. Complete variable domain (other parts from reference TRBV11-2 and TRBJ2-1): EAGVAQSPRYKIIEKRQSVAFWCNPISGHATLYWYQQILGQGPKLLIQFQNNGVVDDSQLPKDRFSAERLKGVDSTLKIQPAKLEDSAVYLCASSYPRSYYNEQFFGPGTRLTVL.

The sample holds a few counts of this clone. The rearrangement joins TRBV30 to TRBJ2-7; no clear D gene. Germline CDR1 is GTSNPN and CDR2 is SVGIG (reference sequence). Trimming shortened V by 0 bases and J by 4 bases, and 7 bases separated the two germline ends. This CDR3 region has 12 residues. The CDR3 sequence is CAWSVLRYEQYF. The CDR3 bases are TGTGCCTGGAGTGTACTTCGGTACGAGCAGTACTTC.

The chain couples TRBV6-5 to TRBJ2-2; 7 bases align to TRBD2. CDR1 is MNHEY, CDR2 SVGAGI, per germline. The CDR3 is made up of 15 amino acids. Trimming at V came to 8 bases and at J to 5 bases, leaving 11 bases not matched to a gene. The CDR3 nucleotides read TGTGCCAGCGGGGGGAGGGGTGATTGGACCGGGGAGCTGTTTTTT. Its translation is CASGGRGDWTGELFF.

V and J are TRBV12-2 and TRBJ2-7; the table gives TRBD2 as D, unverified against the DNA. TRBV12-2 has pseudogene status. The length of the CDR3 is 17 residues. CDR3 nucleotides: TGTGCAAGTCGCCCACCAAAACGCGGGGGTGGGCCCTACGAGCAGTACTTC. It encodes CASRPPKRGGGPYEQYF.

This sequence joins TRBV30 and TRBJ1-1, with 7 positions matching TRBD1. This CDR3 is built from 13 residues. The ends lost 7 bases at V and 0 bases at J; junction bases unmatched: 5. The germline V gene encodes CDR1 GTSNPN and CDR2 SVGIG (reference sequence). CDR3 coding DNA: TGTGCCTTTCAGGGACAGATGAACACTGAAGCTTTCTTT. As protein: CAFQGQMNTEAFF.

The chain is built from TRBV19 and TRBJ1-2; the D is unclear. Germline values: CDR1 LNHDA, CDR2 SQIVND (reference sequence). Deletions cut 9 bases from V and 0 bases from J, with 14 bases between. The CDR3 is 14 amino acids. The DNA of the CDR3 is TGTGCCAGCGGGCGGGCCGGAGCTAACTATGGCTACACCTTC. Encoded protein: CASGRAGANYGYTF.